Listed here is a single TCR beta chain. The antigen remains unidentified. This specimen comes from a study of T cell responses to AZD1222 COVID-19 vaccine. Study-level background: The study pooled second doses at about 4 or about 12 weeks. Study-level results: Samples come after the peak T cell response, not at day 14. Elevations in Spike-specific TCR breadth and depth followed administration of two AZD1222 doses. Within unmutated variant regions lay the reported targets of nearly half of spike-specific TCRs.

CDR3 length: 16 amino acids. V dropped 4 bases and J dropped 4; count of bases not matched to a gene: 12. Germline CDR1 and CDR2: MGHRA and YSYEKL. Only in-frame clones appear in the TCRdb table, and some are missing; sequencing was by immunoSEQ multiplex PCR. The sample shows 100,000 to 150,000 clones, less than 90% of them seen only once. The receptor comes from an adult in good health. This specimen was peripheral blood, taken on day 0 of AZD1222 vaccination. The chain recombines TRBV4-1 with TRBJ2-5; 7 bases fit TRBD2. The CDR3 protein is CASSLEHRGRGETQYF. The CDR3 nucleotides read TGCGCCAGCAGCCTGGAACACCGGGGGAGGGGAGAGACCCAGTACTTC.